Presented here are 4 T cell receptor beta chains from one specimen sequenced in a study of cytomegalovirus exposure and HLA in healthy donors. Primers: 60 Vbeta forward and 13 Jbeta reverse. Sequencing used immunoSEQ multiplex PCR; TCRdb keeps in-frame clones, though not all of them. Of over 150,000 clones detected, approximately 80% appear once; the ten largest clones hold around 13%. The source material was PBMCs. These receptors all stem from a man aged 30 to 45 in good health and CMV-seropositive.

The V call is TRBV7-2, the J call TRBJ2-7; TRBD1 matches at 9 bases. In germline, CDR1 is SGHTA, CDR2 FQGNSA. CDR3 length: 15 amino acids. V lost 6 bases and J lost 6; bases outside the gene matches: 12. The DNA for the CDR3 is TGTGCCAGCAGACAAGATACCGGGACAGGGCCCGAGCAGTACTTC. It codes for CASRQDTGTGPEQYF.

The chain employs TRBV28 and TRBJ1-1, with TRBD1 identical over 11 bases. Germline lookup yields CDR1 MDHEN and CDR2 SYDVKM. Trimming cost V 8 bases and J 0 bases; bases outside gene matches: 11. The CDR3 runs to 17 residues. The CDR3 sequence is CASGELGQGGLNTEAFF. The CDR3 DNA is TGTGCCAGCGGTGAATTGGGACAGGGGGGCCTGAACACTGAAGCTTTCTTT. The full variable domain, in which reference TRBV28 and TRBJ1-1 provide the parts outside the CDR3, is DVKVTQSSRYLVKRTGEKVFLECVQDMDHENMFWYRQDPGLGLRLIYFSYDVKMKEKGDIPEGYSVSREKKERFSLILESASTNQTSMYLCASGELGQGGLNTEAFFGQGTRLTVV.

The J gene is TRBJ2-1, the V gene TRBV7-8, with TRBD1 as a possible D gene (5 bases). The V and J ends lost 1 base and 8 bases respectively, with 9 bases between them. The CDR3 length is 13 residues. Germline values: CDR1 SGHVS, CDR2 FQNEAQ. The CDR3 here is CASSLGQGYEQFF. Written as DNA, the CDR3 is TGTGCCAGCAGCTTAGGGCAGGGATATGAGCAGTTCTTC.

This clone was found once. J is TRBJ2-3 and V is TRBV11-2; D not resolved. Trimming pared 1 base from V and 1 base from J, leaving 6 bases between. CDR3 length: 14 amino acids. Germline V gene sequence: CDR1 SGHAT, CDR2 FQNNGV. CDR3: CASSLVTGTDTQYF. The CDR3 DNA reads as TGTGCCAGCAGCTTAGTTACGGGCACAGATACGCAGTATTTT.